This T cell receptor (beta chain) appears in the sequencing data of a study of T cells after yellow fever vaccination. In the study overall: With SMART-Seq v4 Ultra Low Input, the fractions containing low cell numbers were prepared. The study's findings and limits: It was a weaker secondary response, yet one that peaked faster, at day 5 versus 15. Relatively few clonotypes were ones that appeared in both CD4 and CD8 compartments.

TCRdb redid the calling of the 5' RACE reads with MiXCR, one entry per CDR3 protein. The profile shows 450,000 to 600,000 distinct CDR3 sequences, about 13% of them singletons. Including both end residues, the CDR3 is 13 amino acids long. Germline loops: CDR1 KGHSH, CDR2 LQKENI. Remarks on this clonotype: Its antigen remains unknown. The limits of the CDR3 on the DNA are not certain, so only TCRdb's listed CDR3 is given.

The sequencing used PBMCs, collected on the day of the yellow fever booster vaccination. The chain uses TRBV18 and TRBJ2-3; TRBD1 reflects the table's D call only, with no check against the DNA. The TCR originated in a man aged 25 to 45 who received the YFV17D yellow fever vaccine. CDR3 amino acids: CASSPVGAGSQDF.